This T cell receptor beta chain came from a study of T cell responses to AZD1222 COVID-19 vaccine listed by TCRdb under 2021. A note on the overall study: AZD1222 recipients whose second dose came at about 4 weeks and those whose second dose came at about 12 weeks were combined into one group, since spike-specific TCR depth and breadth did not differ between the two schedules. A total of 233 trial participants underwent TCR sequencing, of whom some 210 received two doses of AZD1222 and about 25 received two doses of the MenACWY control vaccine. Trial participants were enrolled by age into 18-55, 56-69 and 70-plus year subgroups, with around 150, 28 and 57 TCR-sequenced participants respectively.

The time point label of this sample denotes: baseline before first vaccination. Samples from vaccinated people were obtained from the UK trials COV001 and COV002, which included a single-blind randomized controlled phase 2/3 trial of AZD1222 (ChAdOx1 nCoV-19) in healthy adults. Trial participant PBMC samples were collected at day 0 and day 28 after the second dose for TCRbeta chain sequencing. The CDR3 regions of human TCRbeta chains were analyzed by immunosequencing. For the original study's pipeline: TCRs in the repertoires were compared against a reference library of SARS-CoV-2-specific TCRs that had been generated with the MIRA antigen-specificity platform. Breadth meant the fraction of unique TCRs that were SARS-CoV-2-associated, whereas depth meant the fraction of total T cells that were SARS-CoV-2-associated. Using the MIRA data, each spike-specific TCR was mapped to the spike region that the TCR reacts to and placed in a CD4 or CD8 class. Log10-transformed breadth and depth values were compared by one-way ANOVA with Sidak's multiple comparisons tests. Imported from immuneACCESS, the table was reduced by TCRdb to in-frame sequences with V and J called. These copies leave out some clones; in studies compared against another copy, an unresolved V gene accounts for under half, and the cause of the remainder is not known. V and J calls and clone size are copied from that table; D and trimming were computed from the DNA. The sample table contains 100,000 to 150,000 clones; only one count was recorded for around 90% of them. The ten top clones hold around 6% of the sample.

General findings and caveats noted by the study authors: The whole spike protein was spanned by vaccine-associated CD4 TCRs, and dominant responses were seen in regions 160-218 and 743-854. Conclusions about previously exposed vaccinees are limited because only a handful of AZD1222 recipients were SARS-CoV-2 seropositive at baseline. Most participants were white British and females outnumbered males, and the authors suggested that clonal diversity may have been underestimated. Epitopes outside the regions mutated in the B.1.351 and B.1.1.7 variants were reportedly recognized by nearly half of the unique spike-specific TCRs. After two AZD1222 doses, spike-specific TCR breadth and depth were significantly higher than at day 0 and than in MenACWY recipients. Because no day 14 peak-response samples were available, repertoires were characterized only after the peak T cell response. In the small 56-69-year group, the increase in depth fell short of significance, most likely because of low power.

Trimmed from V: 3 bases; trimmed from J: 6 bases; junction bases lacking a gene match: 8. Including cysteine and phenylalanine, the CDR3 has 14 amino acids. Only the CDR3 DNA is retained, 42 bases long and in frame from the first base. CDR1 and CDR2 were assigned from the germline V gene (reference sequence) as SGHNT and YYREEE. A word on this clone: This receptor's antigen is unknown. No much larger clone is present one base from it, and per-base qualities are unavailable.

The receptor comes from an adult in good health. The sequence joins TRBV5-4 to TRBJ1-1; the junction holds 7 bases that match TRBD1. Here the sequenced sample was peripheral blood, taken on day 0 of AZD1222 vaccination. The DNA sequence is as follows: TGTGCCAGCAGCTCCCCCGACAGGGACGCTGAAGCTTTCTTT. Its protein reads: CASSSPDRDAEAFF.